This T cell receptor (beta chain) derives from a study of shared clonotypes between healthy human individuals. V shed 3 bases and J shed 2 bases, with 14 bases lying between them. The CDR3 loop spans 15 amino acids. The germline V gene encodes CDR1 GTSNPN and CDR2 SVGIG (reference sequence). A deep-level run was used for the assay. Data came from immunoSEQ multiplex PCR; TCRdb stores just in-frame clones and leaves some out. The table lists some 2,000,000 clones, roughly 94% of them singletons, with more than 0.1% in the top ten. Whole-study findings and limits: The sole specimen, blood, was sampled, and tissue repertoires likely differ.

Points on this clone: Its target is not known.

Input material: naive CD4+ T cells sorted from blood. Subset indicated: CD45RA+ positively selected. This clonotype was obtained from a man younger than 35 in good health. The chain uses TRBV30 and TRBJ1-5; D perhaps matches TRBD1 (6 bases). The CDR3 bases are TGTGCCTGGAGGGGCGGCGGGGGCGGCAATCAGCCCCAGCATTTT. Encoded protein: CAWRGGGGGNQPQHF. The full variable domain, with the rest looked up from reference TRBV30 and TRBJ1-5, is SQTIHQWPATLVQPVGSPLSLECTVEGTSNPNLYWYRQAAGRGLQLLFYSVGIGQISSEVPQNLSASRPQDRQFILSSKKLLLSDSGFYLCAWRGGGGGNQPQHFGDGTRLSIL.